This T cell receptor beta chain is drawn from a study of control samples from healthy donors and cancer patients. The CDR3 is 14 residues long. V was cut by 0 bases and J by 7 bases, with 9 bases left in between. Germline lookup yields CDR1 MNHEY and CDR2 SVGEGT. Clones were read by immunoSEQ multiplex PCR, and TCRdb kept only the in-frame ones, dropping some. The sample holds about 120,000 clones, about 87% seen once. The receptor comes from a man younger than 45 in good health. V and J are TRBV6-2 or TRBV6-3 and TRBJ2-2; D ambiguous. Sequenced input: blood. The DNA of the CDR3 is TGTGCCAGCAGTTACTCTGGCGGTAACGGGGAGCTGTTTTTT. Translation gives CASSYSGGNGELFF.